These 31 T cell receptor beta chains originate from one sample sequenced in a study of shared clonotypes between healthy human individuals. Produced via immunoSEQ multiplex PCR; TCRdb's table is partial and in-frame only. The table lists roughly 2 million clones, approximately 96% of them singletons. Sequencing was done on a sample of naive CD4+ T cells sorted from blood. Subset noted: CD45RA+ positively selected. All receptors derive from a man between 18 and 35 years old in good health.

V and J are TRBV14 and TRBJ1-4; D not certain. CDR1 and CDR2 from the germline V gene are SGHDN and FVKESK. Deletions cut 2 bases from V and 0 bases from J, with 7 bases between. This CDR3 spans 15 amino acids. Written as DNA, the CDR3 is TGTGCCAGCAGCCAATTTCAGTCAACTAATGAAAAACTGTTTTTT. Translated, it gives CASSQFQSTNEKLFF.

This CDR3 reads CASSRGQGIEQYF. The CDR3 DNA follows: TGTGCCAGCAGTCGAGGACAGGGCATCGAGCAGTACTTC. The V call is TRBV6-5, the J call TRBJ2-7; 8 nucleotides line up with TRBD1. This CDR3 has 13 amino acids. Germline assignment: CDR1 MNHEY and CDR2 SVGAGI. The V segment lost 5 bases and the J segment 6 bases; nucleotides outside the gene matches: 6.

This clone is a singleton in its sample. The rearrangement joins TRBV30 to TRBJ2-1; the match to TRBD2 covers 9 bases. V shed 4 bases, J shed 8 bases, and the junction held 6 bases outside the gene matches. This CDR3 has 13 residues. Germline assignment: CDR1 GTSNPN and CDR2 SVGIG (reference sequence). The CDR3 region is CAWTSGAHHEQFF. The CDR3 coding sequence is TGTGCCTGGACTAGCGGGGCCCATCATGAGCAGTTCTTC.

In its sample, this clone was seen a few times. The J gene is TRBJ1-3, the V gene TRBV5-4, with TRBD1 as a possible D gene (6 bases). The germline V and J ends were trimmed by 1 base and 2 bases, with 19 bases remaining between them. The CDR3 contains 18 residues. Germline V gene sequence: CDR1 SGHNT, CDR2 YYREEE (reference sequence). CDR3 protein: CASSLQRGGTPPGNTIYF. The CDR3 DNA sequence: TGTGCCAGCAGCTTGCAGCGAGGGGGTACTCCCCCTGGAAACACCATATATTTT.

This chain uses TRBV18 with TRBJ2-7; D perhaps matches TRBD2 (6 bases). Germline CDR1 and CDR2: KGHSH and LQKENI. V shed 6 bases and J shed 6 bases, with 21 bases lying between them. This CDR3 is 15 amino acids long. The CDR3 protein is CASSKEGLGAREQYF. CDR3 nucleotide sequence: TGTGCCAGCTCTAAGGAGGGGCTAGGGGCTCGCGAGCAGTACTTC.

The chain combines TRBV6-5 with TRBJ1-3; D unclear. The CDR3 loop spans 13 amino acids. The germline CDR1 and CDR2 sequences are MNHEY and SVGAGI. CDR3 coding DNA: TGTGCTTCGAAGGTAACCTCTGGAAACACCATATATTTT. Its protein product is CASKVTSGNTIYF.

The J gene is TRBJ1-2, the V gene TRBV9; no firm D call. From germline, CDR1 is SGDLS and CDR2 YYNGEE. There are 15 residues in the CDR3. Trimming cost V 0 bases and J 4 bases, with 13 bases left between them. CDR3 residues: CASSVGSEKAYGYTF. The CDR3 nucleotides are TGTGCCAGCAGCGTAGGGTCAGAAAAGGCCTATGGCTACACCTTC.

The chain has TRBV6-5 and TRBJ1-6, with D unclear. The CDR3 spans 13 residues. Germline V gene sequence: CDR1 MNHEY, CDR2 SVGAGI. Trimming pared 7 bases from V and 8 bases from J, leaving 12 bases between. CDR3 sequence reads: CASKRSFDSPLHF. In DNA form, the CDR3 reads TGTGCCAGCAAGAGGAGTTTCGATTCACCCCTCCACTTT.

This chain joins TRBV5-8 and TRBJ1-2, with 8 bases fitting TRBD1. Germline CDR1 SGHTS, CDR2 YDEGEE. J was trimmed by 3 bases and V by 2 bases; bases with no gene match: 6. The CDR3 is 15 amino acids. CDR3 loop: CASSFGQGPDYGYTF. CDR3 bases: TGTGCCAGCAGCTTCGGACAGGGCCCTGACTATGGCTACACCTTC.

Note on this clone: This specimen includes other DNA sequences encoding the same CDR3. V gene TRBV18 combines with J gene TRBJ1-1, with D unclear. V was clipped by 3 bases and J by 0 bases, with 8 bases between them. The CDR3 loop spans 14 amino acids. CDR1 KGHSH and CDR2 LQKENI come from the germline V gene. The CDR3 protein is CASSPGTLNTEAFF. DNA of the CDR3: TGTGCCAGCTCACCGGGCACCCTGAACACTGAAGCTTTCTTT.

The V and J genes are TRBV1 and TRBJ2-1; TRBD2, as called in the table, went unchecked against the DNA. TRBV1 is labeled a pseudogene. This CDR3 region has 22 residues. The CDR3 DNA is TGCACCAGCAGCCACCGATGGGGGACTAGCGGGAGAAAAGAAGGGACCTACAATGAGCAGTTCTTC. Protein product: CTSSHRWGTSGRKEGTYNEQFF.

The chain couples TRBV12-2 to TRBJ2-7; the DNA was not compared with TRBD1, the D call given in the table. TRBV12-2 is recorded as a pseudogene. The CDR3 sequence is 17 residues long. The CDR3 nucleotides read TGTGCAAGTCGCTTAGCGGGACAGGGCTTTCGGCTGATCGAGCAGTACTTC. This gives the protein CASRLAGQGFRLIEQYF.

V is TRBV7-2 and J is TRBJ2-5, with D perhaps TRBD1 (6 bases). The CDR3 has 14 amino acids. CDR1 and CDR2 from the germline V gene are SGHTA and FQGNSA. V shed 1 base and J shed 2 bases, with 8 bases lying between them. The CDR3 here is CASSLDGQQETQYF. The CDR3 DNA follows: TGTGCCAGCAGCTTAGACGGACAGCAAGAGACCCAGTACTTC.

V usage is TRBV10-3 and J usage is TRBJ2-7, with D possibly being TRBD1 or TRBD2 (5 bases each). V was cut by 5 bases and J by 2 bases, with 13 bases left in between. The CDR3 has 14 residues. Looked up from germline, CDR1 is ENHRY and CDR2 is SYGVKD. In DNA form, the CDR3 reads TGTGCCATCAGTATTACCGGGACCACCTACGAGCAGTACTTC. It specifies CAISITGTTYEQYF.

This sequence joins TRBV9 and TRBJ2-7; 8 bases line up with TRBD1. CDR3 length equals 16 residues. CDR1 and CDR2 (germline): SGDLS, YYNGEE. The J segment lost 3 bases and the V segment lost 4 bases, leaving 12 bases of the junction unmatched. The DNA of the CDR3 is TGTGCCAGCAGCACGCGGACAGGGCTAAACTTCTACGAGCAGTACTTC. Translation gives CASSTRTGLNFYEQYF. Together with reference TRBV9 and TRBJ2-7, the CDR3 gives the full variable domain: DSGVTQTPKHLITATGQRVTLRCSPRSGDLSVYWYQQSLDQGLQFLIQYYNGEERAKGNILERFSAQQFPDLHSELNLSSLELGDSALYFCASSTRTGLNFYEQYFGPGTRLTVT.

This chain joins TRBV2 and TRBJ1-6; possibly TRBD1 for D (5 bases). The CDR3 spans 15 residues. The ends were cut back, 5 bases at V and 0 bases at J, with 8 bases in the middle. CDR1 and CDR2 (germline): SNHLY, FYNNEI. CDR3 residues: CASSSGISYNSPLHF. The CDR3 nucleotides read TGTGCCAGCAGTTCAGGGATCTCCTATAATTCACCCCTCCACTTT.

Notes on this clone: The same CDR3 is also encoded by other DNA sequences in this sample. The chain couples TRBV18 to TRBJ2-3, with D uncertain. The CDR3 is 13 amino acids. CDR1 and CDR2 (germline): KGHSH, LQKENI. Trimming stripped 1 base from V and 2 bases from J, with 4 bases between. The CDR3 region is CASSPQNTDTQYF. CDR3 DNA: TGTGCCAGCTCACCACAGAACACAGATACGCAGTATTTT. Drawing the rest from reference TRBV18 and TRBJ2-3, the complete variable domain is NAGVMQNPRHLVRRRGQEARLRCSPMKGHSHVYWYRQLPEEGLKFMVYLQKENIIDESGMPKERFSAEFPKEGPSILRIQQVVRGDSAAYFCASSPQNTDTQYFGPGTRLTVL.

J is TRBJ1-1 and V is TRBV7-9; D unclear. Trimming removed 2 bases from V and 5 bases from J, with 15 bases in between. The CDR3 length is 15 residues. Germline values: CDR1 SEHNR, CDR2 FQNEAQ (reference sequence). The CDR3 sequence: CASSLPIGWSTEAFF. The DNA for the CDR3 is TGTGCCAGCAGCTTACCGATTGGATGGAGTACTGAAGCTTTCTTT.

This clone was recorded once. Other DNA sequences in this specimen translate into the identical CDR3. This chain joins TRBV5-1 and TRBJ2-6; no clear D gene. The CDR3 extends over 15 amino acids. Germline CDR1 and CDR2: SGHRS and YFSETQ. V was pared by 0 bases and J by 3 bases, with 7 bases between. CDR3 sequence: CASSLGGVGANVLTF. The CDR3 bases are TGCGCCAGCAGCTTGGGAGGTGTTGGGGCCAACGTCCTGACTTTC.

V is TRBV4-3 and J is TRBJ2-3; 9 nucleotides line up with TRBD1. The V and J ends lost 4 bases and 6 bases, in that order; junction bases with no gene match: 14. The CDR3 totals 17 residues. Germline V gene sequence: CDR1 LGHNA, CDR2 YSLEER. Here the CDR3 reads CASSPTGGTTSRDTQYF. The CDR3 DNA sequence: TGCGCCAGCAGCCCGACAGGGGGAACGACTAGCCGGGATACGCAGTATTTT.

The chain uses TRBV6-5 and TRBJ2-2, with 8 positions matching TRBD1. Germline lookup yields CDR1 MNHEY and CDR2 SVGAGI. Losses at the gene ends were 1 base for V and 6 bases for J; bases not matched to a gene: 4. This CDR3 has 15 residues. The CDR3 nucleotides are TGTGCCAGCAGTTACTTTACAGGGGGAGCCGGGGAGCTGTTTTTT. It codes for CASSYFTGGAGELFF.

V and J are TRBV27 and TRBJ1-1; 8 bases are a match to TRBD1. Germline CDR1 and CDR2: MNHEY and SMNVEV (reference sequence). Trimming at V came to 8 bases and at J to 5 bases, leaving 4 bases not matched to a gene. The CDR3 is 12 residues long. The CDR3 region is CASQGARTEAFF. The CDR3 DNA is TGTGCCAGCCAGGGGGCGAGAACTGAAGCTTTCTTT.

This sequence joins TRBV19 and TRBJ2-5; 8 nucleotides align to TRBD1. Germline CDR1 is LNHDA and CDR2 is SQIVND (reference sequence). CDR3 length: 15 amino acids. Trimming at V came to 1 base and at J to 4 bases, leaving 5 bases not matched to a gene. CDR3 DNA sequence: TGTGCCAGTAGTATAGCTCAGGGGGCTGGAGAGACCCAGTACTTC. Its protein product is CASSIAQGAGETQYF. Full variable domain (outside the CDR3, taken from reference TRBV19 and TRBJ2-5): DGGITQSPKYLFRKEGQNVTLSCEQNLNHDAMYWYRQDPGQGLRLIYYSQIVNDFQKGDIAEGYSVSREKKESFPLTVTSAQKNPTAFYLCASSIAQGAGETQYFGPGTRLLVL.

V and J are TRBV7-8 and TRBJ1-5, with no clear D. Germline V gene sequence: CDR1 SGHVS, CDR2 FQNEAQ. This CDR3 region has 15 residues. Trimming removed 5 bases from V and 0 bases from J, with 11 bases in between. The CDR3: CASSPRENSNQPQHF. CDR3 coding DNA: TGTGCCAGCAGCCCGAGGGAGAATAGCAATCAGCCCCAGCATTTT.

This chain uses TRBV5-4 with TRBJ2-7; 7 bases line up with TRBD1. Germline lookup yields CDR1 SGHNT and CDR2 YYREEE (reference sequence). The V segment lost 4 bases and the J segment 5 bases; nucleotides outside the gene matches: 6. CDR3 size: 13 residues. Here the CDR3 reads CASSPPQGNEQYF. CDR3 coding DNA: TGTGCCAGCAGCCCTCCACAGGGGAACGAGCAGTACTTC.

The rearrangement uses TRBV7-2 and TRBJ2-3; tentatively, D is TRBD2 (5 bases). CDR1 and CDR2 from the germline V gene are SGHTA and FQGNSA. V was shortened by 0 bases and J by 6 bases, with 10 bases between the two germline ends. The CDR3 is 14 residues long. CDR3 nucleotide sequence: TGTGCCAGCAGCTTAGCTCGGACTGGGGATACGCAGTATTTT. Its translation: CASSLARTGDTQYF.

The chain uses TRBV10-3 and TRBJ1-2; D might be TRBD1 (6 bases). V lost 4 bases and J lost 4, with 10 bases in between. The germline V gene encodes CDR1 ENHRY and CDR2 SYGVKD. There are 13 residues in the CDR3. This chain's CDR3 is CAISAGTFYGYTF. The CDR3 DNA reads TGTGCCATCAGTGCAGGGACATTCTATGGCTACACCTTC.

Here the CDR3 reads CASSIDRTVRETQYF. The CDR3 DNA reads TGTGCCAGTAGTATAGATAGAACGGTTCGAGAGACCCAGTACTTC. J is TRBJ2-5 and V is TRBV19, with D unclear. Between the trimmed V and J ends, which lost 0 bases and 4 bases, there was a span of 12 bases. The germline V gene encodes CDR1 LNHDA and CDR2 SQIVND (reference sequence). This CDR3 spans 15 amino acids.

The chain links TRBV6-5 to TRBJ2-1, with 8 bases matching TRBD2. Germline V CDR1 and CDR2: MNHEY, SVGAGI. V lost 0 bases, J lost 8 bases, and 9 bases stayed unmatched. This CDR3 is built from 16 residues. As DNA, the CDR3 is TGTGCCAGCAGTTACTCTCCTAGCGGGTTAGTCCATGAGCAGTTCTTC. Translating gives CASSYSPSGLVHEQFF.

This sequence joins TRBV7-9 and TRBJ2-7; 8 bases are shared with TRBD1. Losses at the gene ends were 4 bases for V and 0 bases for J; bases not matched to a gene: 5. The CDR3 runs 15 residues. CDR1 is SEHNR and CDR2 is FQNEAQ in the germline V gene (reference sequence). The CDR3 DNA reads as TGTGCCAGCAGCTCCGGACAGGGCCCCTCCTACGAGCAGTACTTC. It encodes CASSSGQGPSYEQYF. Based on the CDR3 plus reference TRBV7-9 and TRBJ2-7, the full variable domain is DTGVSQNPRHKITKRGQNVTFRCDPISEHNRLYWYRQTLGQGPEFLTYFQNEAQLEKSRLLSDRFSAERPKGSFSTLEIQRTEQGDSAMYLCASSSGQGPSYEQYFGPGTRLTVT.

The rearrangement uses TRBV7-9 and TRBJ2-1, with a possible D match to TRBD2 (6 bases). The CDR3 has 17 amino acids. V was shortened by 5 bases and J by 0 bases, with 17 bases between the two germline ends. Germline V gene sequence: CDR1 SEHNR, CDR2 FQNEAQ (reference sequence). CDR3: CASSIGTYSSSYNEQFF. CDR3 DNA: TGTGCCAGCAGCATCGGGACTTATTCTAGCTCCTACAATGAGCAGTTCTTC.